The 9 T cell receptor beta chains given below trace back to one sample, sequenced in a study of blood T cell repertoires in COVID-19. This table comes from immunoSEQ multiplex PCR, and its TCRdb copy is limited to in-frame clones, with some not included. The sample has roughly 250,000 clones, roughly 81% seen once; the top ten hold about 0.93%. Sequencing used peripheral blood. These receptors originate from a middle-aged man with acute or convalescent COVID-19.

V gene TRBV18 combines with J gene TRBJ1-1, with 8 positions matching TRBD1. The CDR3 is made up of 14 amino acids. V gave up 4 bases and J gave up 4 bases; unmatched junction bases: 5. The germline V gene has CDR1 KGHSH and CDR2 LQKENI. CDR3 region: CASSREQGGTEAFF. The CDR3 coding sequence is TGTGCCAGCTCACGTGAACAGGGGGGCACTGAAGCTTTCTTT.

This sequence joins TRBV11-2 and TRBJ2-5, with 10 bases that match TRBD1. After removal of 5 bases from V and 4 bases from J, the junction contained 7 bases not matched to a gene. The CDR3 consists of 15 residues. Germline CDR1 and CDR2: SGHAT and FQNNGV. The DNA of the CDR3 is TGTGCCAGCAGCCCCGGGACAGGGGTTGCAGAGACCCAGTACTTC. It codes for CASSPGTGVAETQYF. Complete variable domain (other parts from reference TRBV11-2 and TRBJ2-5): EAGVAQSPRYKIIEKRQSVAFWCNPISGHATLYWYQQILGQGPKLLIQFQNNGVVDDSQLPKDRFSAERLKGVDSTLKIQPAKLEDSAVYLCASSPGTGVAETQYFGPGTRLLVL.

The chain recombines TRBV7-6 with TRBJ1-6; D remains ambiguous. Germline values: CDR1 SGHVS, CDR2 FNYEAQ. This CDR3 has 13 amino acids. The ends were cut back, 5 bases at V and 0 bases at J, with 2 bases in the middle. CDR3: CASSLSYNSPLHF. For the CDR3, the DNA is TGTGCCAGCAGCCTCTCCTATAATTCACCCCTCCACTTT.

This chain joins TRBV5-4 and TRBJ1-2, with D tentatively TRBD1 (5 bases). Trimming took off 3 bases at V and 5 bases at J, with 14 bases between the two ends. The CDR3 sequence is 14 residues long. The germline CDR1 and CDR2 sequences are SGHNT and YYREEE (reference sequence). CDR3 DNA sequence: TGTGCCAGCAGCTGGGCCAGGGAGGGATATGGCTACACCTTC. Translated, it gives CASSWAREGYGYTF.

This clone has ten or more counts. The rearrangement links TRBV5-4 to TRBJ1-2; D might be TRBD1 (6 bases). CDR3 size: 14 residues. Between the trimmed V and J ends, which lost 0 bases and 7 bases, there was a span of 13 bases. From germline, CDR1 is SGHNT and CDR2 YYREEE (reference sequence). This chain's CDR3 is CASSLDRASGGYTF. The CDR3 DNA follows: TGTGCCAGCAGCTTGGACAGGGCCTCGGGTGGCTACACCTTC.

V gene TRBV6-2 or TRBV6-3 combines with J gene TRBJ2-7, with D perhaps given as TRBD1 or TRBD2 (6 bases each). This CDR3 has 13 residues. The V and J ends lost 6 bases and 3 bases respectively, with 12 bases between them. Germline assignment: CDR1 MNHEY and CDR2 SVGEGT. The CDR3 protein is CASSRGGGYEQYF. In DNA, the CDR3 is TGTGCCAGCAGCAGGGGAGGAGGCTACGAGCAGTACTTC.

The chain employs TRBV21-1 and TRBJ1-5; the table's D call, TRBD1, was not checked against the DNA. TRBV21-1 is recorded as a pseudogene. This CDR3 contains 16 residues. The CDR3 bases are TGTGCCAGCAGCAAAGTGGGCAGGGGAGGCAATCAGCCCCAGCATTTT. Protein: CASSKVGRGGNQPQHF.

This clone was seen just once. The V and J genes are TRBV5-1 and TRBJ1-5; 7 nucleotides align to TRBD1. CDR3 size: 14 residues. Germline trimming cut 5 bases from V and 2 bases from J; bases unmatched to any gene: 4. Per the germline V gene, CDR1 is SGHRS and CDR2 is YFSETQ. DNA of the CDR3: TGCGCCAGCAGTGCCGGACAGGGCAATCAGCCCCAGCATTTT. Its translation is CASSAGQGNQPQHF. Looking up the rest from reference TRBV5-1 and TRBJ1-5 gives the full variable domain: KAGVTQTPRYLIKTRGQQVTLSCSPISGHRSVSWYQQTPGQGLQFLFEYFSETQRNKGNFPGRFSGRQFSNSRSEMNVSTLELGDSALYLCASSAGQGNQPQHFGDGTRLSIL.

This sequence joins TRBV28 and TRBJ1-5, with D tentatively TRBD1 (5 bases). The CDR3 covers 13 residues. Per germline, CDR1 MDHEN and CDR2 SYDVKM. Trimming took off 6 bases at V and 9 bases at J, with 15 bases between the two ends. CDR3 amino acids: CASSQGPLRPQHF. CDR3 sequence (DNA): TGTGCCAGCAGCCAGGGCCCCCTAAGGCCCCAGCATTTT.